The 27 T cell receptor beta chains presented below share a single source sample, sequenced in a study of T cell repertoires in cytomegalovirus infection. These receptors' targets are unknown. One entry per CDR3 protein, called by TCRdb with MiXCR from the reads. This sample yields about 60,000 distinct CDR3 sequences, of which around 30% are seen a single time; around three quarters belongs to the top ten. Material for sequencing was PBMCs, sequenced either directly or after in vitro stimulation (not recorded which). The receptors stem from a human donor in good health (CMV status not recorded). Some clones in this sample may be carry-over from other donors' samples.

V and J are TRBV11-2 and TRBJ1-2; 9 bases map to TRBD1. V gave up 3 bases and J gave up 2 bases; unmatched junction bases: 4. CDR1 SGHAT and CDR2 FQNNGV come from the germline V gene. CDR3 length equals 15 residues. The CDR3 sequence is CASSFRDRVNYGYTF. The CDR3 region has the DNA TGTGCCAGCAGCTTTAGGGACAGGGTCAACTATGGCTACACCTTC.

This sequence joins TRBV7-2 and TRBJ2-1, with unresolved D. V was pared by 1 base and J by 7 bases, with 11 bases between. The CDR3 contains 14 residues. Germline lookup yields CDR1 SGHTA and CDR2 FQGNSA. As DNA, the CDR3 is TGTGCCAGCAGCTTAGACGGAGCCGGTAATGAGCAGTTCTTC. Its protein is CASSLDGAGNEQFF.

The chain recombines TRBV5-4 with TRBJ2-3, with 9 bases matching TRBD1. V shed 3 bases, J shed 6 bases, and the junction held 5 bases outside the gene matches. Looked up from germline, CDR1 is SGHNT and CDR2 is YYREEE (reference sequence). This CDR3 region has 14 residues. CDR3 sequence: CASSSQGAIDTQYF. CDR3 DNA sequence: TGTGCCAGCAGCTCACAGGGGGCGATCGATACGCAGTATTTT.

V usage is TRBV2 and J usage is TRBJ2-1; possibly TRBD2 for D (6 bases). The V end was cut by 7 bases, the J end by 5 bases, with 12 bases between. CDR1 is SNHLY and CDR2 is FYNNEI in the germline V gene. The CDR3 sequence is 13 residues long. The CDR3 nucleotides are TGTGCCAGCAAACCCAGGGAGGACAATGAGCAGTTCTTC. Translation: CASKPREDNEQFF.

V gene TRBV2 combines with J gene TRBJ1-5; D call uncertain. CDR1 and CDR2 (germline): SNHLY, FYNNEI. V lost 4 bases and J 3 bases, leaving 13 bases between the germline ends. This CDR3 spans 15 amino acids. For the CDR3, the DNA is TGTGCCAGCAGTGGGGTGAGTGGCCTCAATCAGCCCCAGCATTTT. This gives the protein CASSGVSGLNQPQHF.

The chain combines TRBV12-3 or TRBV12-4 with TRBJ2-7; the D is unclear. V lost 3 bases and J lost 7, with 16 bases in between. The CDR3 is made up of 14 amino acids. The chain's CDR3 is CASSFNDGSGEQYF. CDR3 sequence (DNA): TGTGCCAGCAGTTTTAACGATGGCTCTGGGGAGCAGTACTTC.

V usage is TRBV12-3 or TRBV12-4 and J usage is TRBJ1-2, with a tentative D call TRBD1 (5 bases). V was cut by 6 bases and J by 4 bases, with 9 bases left in between. This CDR3 contains 12 residues. The CDR3 DNA reads as TGTGCCAGCAGCCCGGACACCTATGGCTACACCTTC. As protein: CASSPDTYGYTF.

The chain links TRBV7-9 to TRBJ2-7; possibly TRBD1 or TRBD2 for D (5 bases each). This CDR3 is 15 amino acids long. The V end lost 5 bases, the J end lost 1 base, and 15 bases lay between the germline ends. The germline V gene has CDR1 SEHNR and CDR2 FQNEAQ (reference sequence). The CDR3 coding sequence is TGTGCCAGCAGCCCCGCCGGGGCTGGGTCCTACGAGCAGTACTTC. This gives the protein CASSPAGAGSYEQYF.

The table lists this clonotype with many counts. The V and J genes are TRBV12-3 or TRBV12-4 and TRBJ1-1; D call uncertain. V was trimmed by 1 base and J by 4 bases, leaving 7 bases between them. CDR3 length: 13 amino acids. The CDR3 coding sequence is TGTGCCAGCAGTTTAGGACTTGGCACTGAAGCTTTCTTT. As protein: CASSLGLGTEAFF.

The sample holds many counts of this clonotype. The V gene is TRBV7-8, the J gene TRBJ1-5, with D unclear. Germline CDR1 and CDR2: SGHVS and FQNEAQ. Trimming cost V 0 bases and J 9 bases, with 6 bases left between them. This CDR3 spans 12 amino acids. CDR3: CASSLASWPQHF. The CDR3 nucleotides are TGTGCCAGCAGCTTAGCCTCCTGGCCCCAGCATTTT.

V usage is TRBV6-8 and J usage is TRBJ2-1, with D possibly matching TRBD2 (7 bases). This CDR3 is built from 16 residues. Trimming removed 5 bases at V and 0 bases at J, with 14 bases between. Germline CDR1 MNHGY, CDR2 SAAAGT. The DNA of the CDR3 is TGTGCCAGCAGTCCGGGGGGCGGGAGCTCCTACAATGAGCAGTTCTTC. Its protein product is CASSPGGGSSYNEQFF.

This clonotype was recorded a few times. The V and J genes are TRBV5-5 and TRBJ1-1; D ambiguous. Germline assignment: CDR1 SGHKS and CDR2 YYEKEE (reference sequence). The CDR3 consists of 12 residues. V gave up 3 bases and J gave up 4 bases, with 7 bases separating them. The chain's CDR3 is CASSSLVTEAFF. The CDR3 DNA sequence: TGTGCCAGCAGCTCACTGGTCACTGAAGCTTTCTTT. Together with reference TRBV5-5 and TRBJ1-1, the CDR3 gives the full variable domain: DAGVTQSPTHLIKTRGQQVTLRCSPISGHKSVSWYQQVLGQGPQFIFQYYEKEERGRGNFPDRFSARQFPNYSSELNVNALLLGDSALYLCASSSLVTEAFFGQGTRLTVV.

This CDR3 is CATFNPQGSYTGELFF. CDR3 sequence (DNA): TGTGCCACCTTTAACCCCCAGGGTTCGTACACCGGGGAGCTGTTTTTT. The chain recombines TRBV7-2 with TRBJ2-2; D might be TRBD1 (5 bases). Trimming took off 10 bases at V and 3 bases at J, with 21 bases between the two ends. The CDR3 loop spans 16 amino acids. CDR1 and CDR2 from the germline V gene are SGHTA and FQGNSA.

The chain is built from TRBV5-3 and TRBJ2-1; D ambiguous. TRBV5-3 is an ORF for which the function is uncertain. Trimming took off 8 bases at V and 6 bases at J, with 15 bases between the two ends. The CDR3 loop spans 13 amino acids. CDR3 DNA: TGTGCCAGCAGCATGGCAGTTGTCAATGAGCAGTTCTTC. Translating gives CASSMAVVNEQFF.

This clonotype showed up many times. V usage is TRBV7-2 and J usage is TRBJ2-3; 7 bases agree with TRBD2. This CDR3 region has 17 residues. The germline V gene encodes CDR1 SGHTA and CDR2 FQGNSA. Trimming cost V 2 bases and J 0 bases; bases outside gene matches: 8. CDR3 region: CASSLKTSILSTDTQYF. CDR3 bases: TGTGCCAGCAGCTTAAAGACTAGCATCCTTAGCACAGATACGCAGTATTTT. Based on the CDR3 plus reference TRBV7-2 and TRBJ2-3, the full variable domain is GAGVSQSPSNKVTEKGKDVELRCDPISGHTALYWYRQSLGQGLEFLIYFQGNSAPDKSGLPSDRFSAERTGGSVSTLTIQRTQQEDSAVYLCASSLKTSILSTDTQYFGPGTRLTVL.

This clonotype was recorded a few times. The chain recombines TRBV6-2 or TRBV6-3 with TRBJ1-1; possible D gene TRBD1, 5 bases. Germline V gives CDR1 MNHEY, CDR2 SVGEGT. This CDR3 contains 15 residues. V was clipped by 2 bases and J by 2 bases, with 12 bases between them. The CDR3 here is CASSYPGISNTEAFF. CDR3 coding DNA: TGTGCCAGCAGTTACCCAGGGATCTCTAACACTGAAGCTTTCTTT.

This clonotype has more than one count but fewer than ten. V usage is TRBV7-2 and J usage is TRBJ2-7; D is ambiguous. The CDR3 sequence is 13 residues long. CDR1 and CDR2 from the germline V gene are SGHTA and FQGNSA. The ends were cut back, 6 bases at V and 0 bases at J, with 9 bases in the middle. CDR3 DNA: TGTGCCAGCAGTGTATATGGCTCCTACGAGCAGTACTTC. Its translation: CASSVYGSYEQYF.

The chain links TRBV4-1 to TRBJ2-5; 8 nucleotides line up with TRBD2. The CDR3 extends over 17 amino acids. Germline assignment: CDR1 MGHRA and CDR2 YSYEKL. Trimming took 5 bases from V and 1 from J; bases not matched to a gene: 12. CDR3 sequence (DNA): TGCGCCAGCAGCGCCTTTCCGGGGGGGGTGGGCCAAGAGACCCAGTACTTC. Translation gives CASSAFPGGVGQETQYF.

This clonotype was seen more than once but under ten times. The V gene is TRBV11-3, the J gene TRBJ1-1, with D maybe TRBD1 (6 bases). Germline V gene data show CDR1 as SGHNT and CDR2 as YENEEA. The germline V and J ends were trimmed by 8 bases and 1 base, with 11 bases remaining between them. The CDR3 runs 13 residues. CDR3 sequence: CASLGQPNTEAFF. The CDR3 region has the DNA TGTGCCAGCCTTGGACAGCCGAACACTGAAGCTTTCTTT.

CDR3 residues: CSARDPVFRRGFVLTYNEQFF. DNA of the CDR3: TGCAGTGCTAGAGATCCGGTGTTTAGGCGAGGGTTTGTGCTAACCTACAATGAGCAGTTCTTC. V usage is TRBV20-1 and J usage is TRBJ2-1; D perhaps matches TRBD2 (5 bases). Per germline, CDR1 DFQATT and CDR2 SNEGSKA (reference sequence). Trimming removed 0 bases from V and 2 bases from J, with 29 bases in between. This CDR3 is built from 21 residues.

V is TRBV27 and J is TRBJ1-2; D uncertain. The CDR3 spans 14 residues. In germline, CDR1 is MNHEY, CDR2 SMNVEV (reference sequence). V was pared by 5 bases and J by 1 base, with 11 bases between. The CDR3 is CASSPSPVNYGYTF. CDR3 coding DNA: TGTGCCAGCAGTCCCTCCCCCGTTAACTATGGCTACACCTTC.

This clonotype was seen only once. The J gene is TRBJ2-5, the V gene TRBV4-3, with 9 bases aligning to TRBD1. The CDR3 has 16 residues. CDR1 LGHNA and CDR2 YSLEER come from the germline V gene. Unmatched junction bases numbered 3, after V lost 0 bases and J lost 1 base. The chain's CDR3 is CASSQDVGQGQETQYF. CDR3 DNA: TGCGCCAGCAGCCAAGATGTGGGACAGGGCCAAGAGACCCAGTACTTC.

The J gene is TRBJ2-5, the V gene TRBV7-2; 9 nucleotides line up with TRBD2. Unmatched junction bases numbered 17, after V lost 4 bases and J lost 5 bases. CDR1 is SGHTA and CDR2 is FQGNSA in the germline V gene. The CDR3 spans 18 residues. CDR3 sequence reads: CASSSSALLAGWGETQYF. The CDR3 DNA reads TGTGCCAGCAGCTCTAGCGCCTTACTAGCGGGTTGGGGGGAGACCCAGTACTTC.

The V gene is TRBV19, the J gene TRBJ1-1; D is uncertain. There are 14 residues in the CDR3. The V gene's germline CDR1 is LNHDA and CDR2 SQIVND (reference sequence). Trimming removed 5 bases from V and 1 base from J, with 11 bases in between. DNA of the CDR3: TGTGCCAGTAGTGGTCGGGCCTCGAACACTGAAGCTTTCTTT. Its translation is CASSGRASNTEAFF.

This clonotype showed up many times. The chain couples TRBV6-2 or TRBV6-3 to TRBJ1-2, with 8 bases that match TRBD1. V dropped 6 bases and J dropped 4; count of bases not matched to a gene: 7. There are 14 residues in the CDR3. Germline V gene lookup returns CDR1 MNHEY and CDR2 SVGEGT. CDR3 nucleotide sequence: TGTGCCAGCAGGGACCGGGACAGGCCCTATGGCTACACCTTC. This encodes CASRDRDRPYGYTF.

The chain uses TRBV5-1 and TRBJ1-1; the D gene is possibly TRBD1 (6 bases). The germline V gene encodes CDR1 SGHRS and CDR2 YFSETQ. CDR3 length: 14 residues. Trimming removed 2 bases from V and 3 bases from J, with 11 bases in between. As DNA, the CDR3 is TGCGCCAGCAGCTTTCGAGGGGGGGACACTGAAGCTTTCTTT. It yields the protein CASSFRGGDTEAFF.

CDR3 DNA: TGTGCCAGCAGGTTAACAGGAGGAACACCCCTCCACTTT. Translated: CASRLTGGTPLHF. The chain uses TRBV27 and TRBJ1-6, with a tentative D call TRBD1 (5 bases). Between the trimmed V and J ends, which lost 6 bases and 11 bases, there was a span of 14 bases. CDR1 is MNHEY and CDR2 is SMNVEV in the germline V gene (reference sequence). The CDR3 is 13 amino acids.